This T cell receptor beta chain was documented in a study of OX40 agonist ivuxolimab in advanced cancers. Study at large: Ivuxolimab doses were 0.01, 0.1, 0.3, 1.5, 3 or 10 mg/kg every 2 weeks.

A history of autoimmune disease or systemic immunosuppression excluded patients. At baseline, cycle 4 day 1, and cycle 7 day 1, blood was sampled. Study results and limitations: There was clonal expansion of CD4+ and CD8+ blood T cells by week 6 at 0.1 to 3.0 mg/kg.

The method was immunoSEQ multiplex PCR; TCRdb's version includes in-frame clones alone and lacks a portion of them. There are fewer than 85,000 clones in the sample; around nine tenths occur only once, and around 0.75% lies in the top ten. This clone has just one count. Its cognate antigen is unknown. The CDR3 length is 14 residues. Germline V lookup: CDR1 SGHTA, CDR2 FQGNSA. V was clipped by 3 bases and J by 2 bases, with 9 bases between them. This sequence was found in an adult with an advanced solid tumor such as melanoma, head and neck, liver or kidney cancer. The material was CD4+ or CD8+ T cells sorted from blood, obtained in a trial of the OX40 agonist ivuxolimab. The rearrangement links TRBV7-2 to TRBJ2-3; D is ambiguous. Written as DNA, the CDR3 is TGTGCCAGCAGCTTGGACGGGTTCACAGATACGCAGTATTTT. This sequence encodes CASSLDGFTDTQYF.